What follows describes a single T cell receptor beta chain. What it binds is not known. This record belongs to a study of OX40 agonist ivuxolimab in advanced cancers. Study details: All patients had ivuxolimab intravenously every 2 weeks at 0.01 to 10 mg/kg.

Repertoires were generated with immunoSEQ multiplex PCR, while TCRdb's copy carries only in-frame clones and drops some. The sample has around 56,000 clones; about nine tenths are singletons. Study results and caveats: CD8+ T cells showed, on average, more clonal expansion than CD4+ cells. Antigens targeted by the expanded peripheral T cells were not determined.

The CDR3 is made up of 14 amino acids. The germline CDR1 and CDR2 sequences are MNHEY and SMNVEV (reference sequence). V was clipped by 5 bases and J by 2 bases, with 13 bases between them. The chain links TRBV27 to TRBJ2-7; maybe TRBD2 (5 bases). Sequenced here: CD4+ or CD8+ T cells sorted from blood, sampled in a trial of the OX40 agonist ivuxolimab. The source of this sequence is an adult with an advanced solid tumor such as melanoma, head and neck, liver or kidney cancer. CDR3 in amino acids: CASSPSGSPYEQYF. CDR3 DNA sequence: TGTGCCAGCAGTCCCTCGGGAAGTCCCTACGAGCAGTACTTC.